This TCR beta chain appears in the sequencing data of a study of T cell changes during pregnancy in multiple sclerosis. Some clones are missing from TCRdb's copy, which holds only in-frame ones; the method was immunoSEQ multiplex PCR. The sample has more than 55,000 clones, roughly 88% seen once; the top ten hold 1.3%. V dropped 0 bases and J dropped 3 bases, with 8 bases sitting between them. Looked up from germline, CDR1 is SEHNR and CDR2 is FQNEAQ (reference sequence). The CDR3 length is 14 residues. This chain links TRBV7-9 with TRBJ1-2; a possible D gene is TRBD1 (5 bases). This receptor was taken from a female donor with multiple sclerosis, enrolled in a pregnancy study. Source: peripheral blood, taken in the second trimester of pregnancy. The CDR3 reads CASSLAGDYYGYTF. CDR3 nucleotide sequence: TGTGCCAGCAGCTTAGCAGGGGACTACTATGGCTACACCTTC.